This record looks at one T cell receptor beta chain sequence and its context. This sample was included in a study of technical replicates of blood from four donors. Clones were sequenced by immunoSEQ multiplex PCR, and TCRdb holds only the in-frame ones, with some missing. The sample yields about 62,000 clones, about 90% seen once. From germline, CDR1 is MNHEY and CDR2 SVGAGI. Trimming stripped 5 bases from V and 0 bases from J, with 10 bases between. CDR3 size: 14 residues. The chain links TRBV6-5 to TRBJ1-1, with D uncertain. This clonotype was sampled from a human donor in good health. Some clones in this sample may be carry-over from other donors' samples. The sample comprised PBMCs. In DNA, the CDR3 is TGTGCCAGCAGTACCGACTGGGTGAACACTGAAGCTTTCTTT. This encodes CASSTDWVNTEAFF.